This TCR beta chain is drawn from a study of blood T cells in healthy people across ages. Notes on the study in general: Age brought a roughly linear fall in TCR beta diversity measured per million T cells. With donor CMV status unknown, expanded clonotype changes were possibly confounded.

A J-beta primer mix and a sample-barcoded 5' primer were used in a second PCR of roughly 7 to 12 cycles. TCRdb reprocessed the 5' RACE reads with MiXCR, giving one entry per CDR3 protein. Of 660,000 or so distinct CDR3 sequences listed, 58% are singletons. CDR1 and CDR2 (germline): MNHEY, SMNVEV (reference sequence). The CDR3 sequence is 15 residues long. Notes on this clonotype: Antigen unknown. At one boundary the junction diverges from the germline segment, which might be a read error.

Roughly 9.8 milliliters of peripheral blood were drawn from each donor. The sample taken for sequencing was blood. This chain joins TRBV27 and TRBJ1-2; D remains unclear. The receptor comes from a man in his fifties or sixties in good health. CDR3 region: CASRLKPDGNYSYTF. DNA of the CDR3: TGTGCCAGCAGATTAAAGCCGGACGGAAACTATAGCTACACCTTC.